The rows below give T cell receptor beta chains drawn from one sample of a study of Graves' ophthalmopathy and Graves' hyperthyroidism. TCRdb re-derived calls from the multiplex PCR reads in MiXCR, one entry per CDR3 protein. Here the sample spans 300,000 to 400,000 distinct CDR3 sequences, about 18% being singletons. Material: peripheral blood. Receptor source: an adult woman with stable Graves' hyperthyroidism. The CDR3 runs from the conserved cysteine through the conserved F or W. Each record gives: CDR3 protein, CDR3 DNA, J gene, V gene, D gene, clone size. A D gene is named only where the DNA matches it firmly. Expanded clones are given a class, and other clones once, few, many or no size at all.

cdr3_aa: CASRTSGSPGGTQYF
cdr3_nt: TGTGCCAGCAGAACTAGCGGGAGCCCGGGAGGGACCCAGTACTTC
j_call: TRBJ2-5
v_call: TRBV12-3/TRBV12-4
d_call: TRBD2
clone_size: many

cdr3_aa: CASSPARIQETQYF
cdr3_nt: TGTGCCAGCAGTCCCGCCCGGATCCAAGAGACCCAGTACTTC
j_call: TRBJ2-5
v_call: TRBV27
d_call: -
clone_size: many

cdr3_aa: CSARENRNQPQHF
cdr3_nt: TGCAGTGCTCGAGAGAACAGGAATCAGCCCCAGCATTTT
j_call: TRBJ1-5
v_call: TRBV20-1
d_call: -
clone_size: -

cdr3_aa: CATSYSGANVLTF
cdr3_nt: TGTGCCACCAGCTACTCTGGGGCCAACGTCCTGACTTTC
j_call: TRBJ2-6
v_call: TRBV24-1
d_call: -
clone_size: -

cdr3_aa: CASSRTVGQEAFF
cdr3_nt: TGTGCCAGCAGCAGGACTGTAGGTCAAGAAGCTTTCTTT
j_call: TRBJ1-1
v_call: TRBV6-4
d_call: -
clone_size: many

cdr3_aa: CASIKTGRGQGETQYF
cdr3_nt: TGTGCCAGCATCAAGACAGGCAGGGGGCAAGGAGAGACCCAGTACTTC
j_call: TRBJ2-5
v_call: TRBV6-1
d_call: TRBD1
clone_size: few

cdr3_aa: CASSPGTSNTGELFF
cdr3_nt: TGTGCCAGCTCACCCGGCACTTCGAACACCGGGGAGCTGTTTTTT
j_call: TRBJ2-2
v_call: TRBV18
d_call: -
clone_size: many

cdr3_aa: CASSPSMGQGAGGYTF
cdr3_nt: TGTGCCAGCAGCCCCAGTATGGGACAGGGGGCGGGAGGCTACACCTTC
j_call: TRBJ1-2
v_call: TRBV4-2
d_call: TRBD1
clone_size: many

cdr3_aa: CSATPGAGANVLTF
cdr3_nt: TGCAGTGCTACCCCGGGGGCCGGGGCCAACGTCCTGACTTTC
j_call: TRBJ2-6
v_call: TRBV20-1
d_call: -
clone_size: many

cdr3_aa: CASSLVVTVNTGELFF
cdr3_nt: TGTGCCAGCAGCTTAGTTGTGACAGTAAACACCGGGGAGCTGTTTTTT
j_call: TRBJ2-2
v_call: TRBV7-8
d_call: -
clone_size: few

cdr3_aa: CASSPWGGQAAETQYF
cdr3_nt: TGTGCCAGCAGCCCATGGGGGGGACAGGCGGCGGAGACCCAGTACTTC
j_call: TRBJ2-5
v_call: TRBV7-9
d_call: -
clone_size: many